The present T cell receptor (beta chain) was sequenced within a study of blood T cell repertoires in COVID-19. Study-wide background: T cells, B-cell-depleted T cells, or PBMCs supplied cDNA or gDNA.

A Seattle source enrolled patients during active infection and followed them longitudinally. Produced via immunoSEQ multiplex PCR; TCRdb's table is partial and in-frame only. The sample lists 400,000 to 450,000 clones, approximately 90% occurring once. Germline-derived CDR1 and CDR2 are SGHVS and FQNEAQ. The CDR3 runs 15 residues. After removal of 1 base from V and 1 base from J, the junction contained 3 bases not matched to a gene. The sample was peripheral blood. The sequence was collected from a woman between 45 and 60 years old with COVID-19, enrolled during active disease. The chain employs TRBV7-8 and TRBJ2-5; 7 bases match TRBD2. The CDR3 DNA follows: TGTGCCAGCAGCTTAGACCGGGGGGTCCAAGAGACCCAGTACTTC. Its protein product is CASSLDRGVQETQYF.